This TCR beta chain emerged from a study of blood T cells in healthy people across ages (dated by TCRdb to between 2014 and 2017). For the study in its entirety: In model experiments, template switching captured about one uniquely barcoded TCR beta cDNA molecule for every two T cells. Age-related changes in TCR beta repertoire diversity were measured in the study by deep sequencing normalized with unique cDNA molecular identifiers. Using the same blood draw, the study looked at two additional independent replicas of 1 million unique cDNA reads for two donors, one aged 18 to 30 and the other aged 80 or older. Donors of different ages were randomly distributed across sequencing lanes to avoid experimental bias. The donors were divided into four age groups: young (average around 16 years), middle-aged (almost 40), aged (about 61) and long-lived (82).

Library preparation used 5' RACE. For sequencing, an Illumina HiSeq 2500 was employed. A second PCR of roughly 6 to 11 cycles was performed with a sample-barcoded 5' primer and a J-beta primer mix. Each TCR beta cDNA molecule received a unique molecular identifier from a template-switch 5' adaptor carrying 12 random nucleotides. Each sample yielded at least 3 million CDR3-containing paired-end reads. The Mint cDNA synthesis kit, primed by a TRBC-specific oligonucleotide, was used to synthesize first-strand cDNA from all RNA. After uracil-DNA glycosylase treatment, a first 18-cycle PCR used universal primers M1SS and BC2_uni_R on all cDNA. For the original study's pipeline: Normalization of each sample was performed by random selection of 1 million high-quality reads, each carrying a distinct molecular identifier. Reads with shared molecular identifiers were discarded instead of being binned into consensus sequences. CDR3 identification, clonotype clustering and error correction used MiTCR with a Q25 quality threshold and the strictest error-elimination algorithm. A nonparametric unseen species model with Euler transformation was used to estimate lower-bound total TCR beta diversity. TCRdb reworked the public reads: Q25 trimming with fastp, MiXCR clone assembly, productive beta chains retained. When rows share a CDR3 protein, they turn into one entry using the most common DNA and genes. Here the V and J calls rest on TCRdb's processing, not on the authors' analysis. The sample data list about 1 million distinct CDR3 sequences, and more than 40% of these were observed just once. Clones ranked in the top ten supply 15% to 20% of the sample.

Deletion took 0 bases off V and 4 bases off J, with a span of 6 bases between the germline ends. CDR1 LGHDT and CDR2 YNNKEL were looked up in the germline V gene (reference sequence). The CDR3 numbers 13 residues from cysteine through phenylalanine. Here the CDR3 DNA is all that survives: 39 bases in frame from base 1. Broad study findings and their caveats: Because donor CMV infection status was unknown, age-related changes in expanded clonotypes were potentially confounded. Observed TCR beta diversity per million T cells fell roughly linearly with age, and a significant reduction was already apparent by age around 39. Estimates of total diversity based on one million sequenced T cells were considered lower bounds and underestimates. There was a strong correlation between observed TCR beta diversity and the percentage of naive T cells measured by flow cytometry. Bulk unsorted PBMC profiling prevented conclusive comparison of naive and antigen-experienced compartments. Compared with the aged group, the long-lived group had more naive CD4+ T cells, fewer expanded clones and increased TCR diversity, suggesting age selection.

As regards this clonotype: Its recognized antigen is unknown. Base quality data are lacking; no much larger clone is found one base away.

The approximately 41 donors, aged about 6 to 100 years, were systemically healthy Caucasian individuals from Russia. Each donor gave around 9 milliliters of peripheral blood, collected into EDTA-treated Vacutainer tubes. Ficoll-Paque density-gradient centrifugation was used to isolate PBMCs, with at least 6.5 million per sample. Total RNA, at least 6 micrograms per sample, was extracted from PBMCs with Trizol reagent. The percentages of naive CD45RAhigh/CD27high T cells were determined by flow cytometry on a PBMC aliquot from every donor. What was sequenced was blood. This sequence originates from a woman in her sixties in good health. This chain joins TRBV3-1 to TRBJ1-1, with the D segment identity uncertain. The CDR3 protein is CASSQEVRTEAFF. The nucleotide sequence is TGTGCCAGCAGCCAAGAGGTACGCACTGAAGCTTTCTTT. Full variable domain (CDR3 extended with the reference TRBV3-1 and TRBJ1-1 proteins): DTAVSQTPKYLVTQMGNDKSIKCEQNLGHDTMYWYKQDSKKFLKIMFSYNNKELIINETVPNRFSPKSPDKAHLNLHINSLELGDSAVYFCASSQEVRTEAFFGQGTRLTVV.